This T cell receptor (beta chain) was identified during a study of Graves' ophthalmopathy and Graves' hyperthyroidism. Background on the study: Ahead of any treatment, peripheral blood was obtained at the initial diagnosis.

CDR1 and CDR2 from the germline V gene are SGHNT and YYREEE (reference sequence). With 4 bases clipped from V and 2 bases from J, the junction kept 10 bases outside the gene matches. The CDR3 contains 16 residues. Amplified TCR beta CDR3 regions were obtained using RNA transcripts as template. First-round RT-PCR with HTBI primers preceded a second-round multiplex PCR. TCRdb passed the multiplex PCR reads through MiXCR, listing each CDR3 protein once. The table lists about 700,000 distinct CDR3 sequences, roughly two fifths of them singletons, with roughly 45% in the top ten. Note on this clonotype: What it recognizes is unknown.

Study-level points and caveats: For separating ophthalmopathy from stable hyperthyroidism, a 13-signature model gave about 90% sensitivity and 65% to 82% specificity. Most clonotypes expanded in thyroid above 0.001 frequency were present in blood too.

This TCR came from an adult man with Graves' ophthalmopathy. Material: peripheral blood. This chain connects TRBV5-4 to TRBJ2-5; 8 positions match TRBD1. The CDR3 reads CASSETQGVGQETQYF. CDR3 bases: TGTGCCAGCAGCGAAACACAGGGGGTAGGACAAGAGACCCAGTACTTC.